In this sample, the clone carrying this T cell receptor (beta chain) turned up many times. Time point: sample taken at primary tumor resection. Without sorting, whole RNA was sequenced from tumor, nontumor lung or frozen PBMC. The donor population consisted of under 75 patients with untreated, early-stage non-small cell lung cancer. All TCR cDNA molecules were individually tagged with a unique molecular identifier. TCRdb re-called the 5' RACE reads with MiXCR, one entry per CDR3 protein. The repertoire has tens of thousands of distinct CDR3 sequences, approximately 7% of them found once; the top ten carry approximately 2.6%. The germline gives CDR1 SGDLS, CDR2 YYNGEE. This CDR3 contains 14 residues. V was trimmed by 4 bases and J by 1 base, leaving 11 bases between them. The sample belongs to a study of spatial heterogeneity in lung cancer. Turning to the study itself: There were consistently more beta-chain sequences detected than alpha-chain sequences. More than 8.5 raw reads, on average, carried each unique TCR and UMI combination.

This material consisted of PBMCs, taken at surgery. This TCR derives from a female donor with early-stage non-small cell lung cancer. The chain links TRBV9 to TRBJ2-5; maybe TRBD2 (5 bases). The CDR3 region is CASSSSAGQETQYF. Here the CDR3 DNA reads TGTGCCAGCAGCTCCTCGGCGGGCCAAGAGACCCAGTACTTC.